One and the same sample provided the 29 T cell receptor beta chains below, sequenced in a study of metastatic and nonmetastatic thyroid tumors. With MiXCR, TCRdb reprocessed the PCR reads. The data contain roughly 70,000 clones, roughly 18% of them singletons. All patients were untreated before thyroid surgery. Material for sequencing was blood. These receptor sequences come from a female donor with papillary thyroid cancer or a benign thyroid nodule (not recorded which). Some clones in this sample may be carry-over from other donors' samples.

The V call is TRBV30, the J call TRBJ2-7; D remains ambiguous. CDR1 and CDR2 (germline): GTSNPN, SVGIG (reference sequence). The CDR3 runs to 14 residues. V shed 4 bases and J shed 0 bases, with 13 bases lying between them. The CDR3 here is CAWKCLTSSYEQYF. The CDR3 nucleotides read TGTGCCTGGAAGTGTCTGACCAGCTCCTACGAGCAGTACTTC.

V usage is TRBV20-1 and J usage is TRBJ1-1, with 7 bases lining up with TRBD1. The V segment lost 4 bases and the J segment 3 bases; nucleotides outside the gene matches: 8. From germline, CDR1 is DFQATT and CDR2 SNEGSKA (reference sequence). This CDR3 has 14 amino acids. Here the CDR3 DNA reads TGCAGTGCTACCCATCCACAGGGGCACACTGAAGCTTTCTTT. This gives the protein CSATHPQGHTEAFF.

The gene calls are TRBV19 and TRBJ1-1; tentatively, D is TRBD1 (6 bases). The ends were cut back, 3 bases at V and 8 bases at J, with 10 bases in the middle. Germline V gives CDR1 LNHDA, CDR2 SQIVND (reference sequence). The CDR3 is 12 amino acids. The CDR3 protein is CASSIRGAEAFF. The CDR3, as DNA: TGTGCCAGTAGTATCCGGGGGGCGGAAGCTTTCTTT.

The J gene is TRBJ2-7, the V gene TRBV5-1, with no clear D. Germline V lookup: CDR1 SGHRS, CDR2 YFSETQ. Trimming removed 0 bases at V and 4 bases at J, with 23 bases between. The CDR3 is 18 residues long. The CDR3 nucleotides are TGCGCCAGCAGCTTGGATTACTCCCACCTGAGACCAGAGTACGAGCAGTACTTC. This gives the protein CASSLDYSHLRPEYEQYF.

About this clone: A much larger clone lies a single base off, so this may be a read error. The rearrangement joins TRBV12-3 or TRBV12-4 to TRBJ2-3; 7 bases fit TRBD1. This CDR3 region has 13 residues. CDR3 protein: CAGRPTGADTQYF. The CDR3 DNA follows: TGTGCCGGCAGACCAACAGGGGCAGATACGCAGTATTTT.

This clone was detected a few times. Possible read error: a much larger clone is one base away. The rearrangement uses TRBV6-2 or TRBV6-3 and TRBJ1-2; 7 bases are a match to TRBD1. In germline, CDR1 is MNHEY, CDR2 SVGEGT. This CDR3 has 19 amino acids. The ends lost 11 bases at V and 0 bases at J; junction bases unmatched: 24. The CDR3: CAPTDRRDRGRVPNYGYTF. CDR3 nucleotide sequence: TGTGCCCCCACGGATAGGAGGGACAGAGGACGAGTCCCTAACTATGGCTACACCTTC.

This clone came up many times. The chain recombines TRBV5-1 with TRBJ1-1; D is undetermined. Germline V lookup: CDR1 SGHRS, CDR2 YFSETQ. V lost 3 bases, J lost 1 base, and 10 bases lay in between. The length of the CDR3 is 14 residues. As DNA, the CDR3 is TGCGCCAGCAGCTCCCTCGCGACGAACACTGAAGCTTTCTTT. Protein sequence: CASSSLATNTEAFF. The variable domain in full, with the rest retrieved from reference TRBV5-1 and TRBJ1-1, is KAGVTQTPRYLIKTRGQQVTLSCSPISGHRSVSWYQQTPGQGLQFLFEYFSETQRNKGNFPGRFSGRQFSNSRSEMNVSTLELGDSALYLCASSSLATNTEAFFGQGTRLTVV.

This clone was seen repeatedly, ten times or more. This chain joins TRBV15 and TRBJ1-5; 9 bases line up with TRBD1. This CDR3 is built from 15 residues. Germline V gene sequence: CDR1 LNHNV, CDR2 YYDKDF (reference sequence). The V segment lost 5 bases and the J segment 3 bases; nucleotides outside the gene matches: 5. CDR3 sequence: CATSQDRGVNQPQHF. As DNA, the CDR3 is TGTGCCACCAGCCAGGACAGGGGCGTCAATCAGCCCCAGCATTTT.

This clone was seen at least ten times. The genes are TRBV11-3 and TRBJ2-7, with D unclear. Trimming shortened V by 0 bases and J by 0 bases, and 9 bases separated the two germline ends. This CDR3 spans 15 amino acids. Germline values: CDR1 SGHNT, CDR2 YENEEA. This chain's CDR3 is CASSLDTLLSYEQYF. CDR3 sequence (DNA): TGTGCCAGCAGCTTAGATACTCTGCTCTCCTACGAGCAGTACTTC. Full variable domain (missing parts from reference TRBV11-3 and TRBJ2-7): EAGVVQSPRYKIIEKKQPVAFWCNPISGHNTLYWYLQNLGQGPELLIRYENEEAVDDSQLPKDRFSAERLKGVDSTLKIQPAELGDSAVYLCASSLDTLLSYEQYFGPGTRLTVT.

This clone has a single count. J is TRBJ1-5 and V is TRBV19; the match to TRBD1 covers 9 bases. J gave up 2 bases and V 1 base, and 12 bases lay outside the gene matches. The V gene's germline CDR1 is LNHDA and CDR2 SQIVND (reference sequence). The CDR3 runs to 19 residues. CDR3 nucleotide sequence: TGTGCCAGTAGTATAGGGATTACACAGGGGGCAAGTGGCAATCAGCCCCAGCATTTT. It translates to CASSIGITQGASGNQPQHF.

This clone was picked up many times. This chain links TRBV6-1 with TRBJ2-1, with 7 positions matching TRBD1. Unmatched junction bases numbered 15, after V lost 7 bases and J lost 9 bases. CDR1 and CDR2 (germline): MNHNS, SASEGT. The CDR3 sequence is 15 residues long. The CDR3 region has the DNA TGTGCCAGCACCCGGGACAGCGTCATAATCGGTGAGCAGTTCTTC. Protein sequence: CASTRDSVIIGEQFF.

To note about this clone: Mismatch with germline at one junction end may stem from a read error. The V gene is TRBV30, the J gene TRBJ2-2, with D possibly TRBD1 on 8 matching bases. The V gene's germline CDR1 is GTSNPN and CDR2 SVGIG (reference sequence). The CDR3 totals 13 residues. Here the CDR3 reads CAWNRGGVRGAVF. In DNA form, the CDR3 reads TGTGCCTGGAACAGGGGGGGGGTCCGGGGAGCTGTTTTT.

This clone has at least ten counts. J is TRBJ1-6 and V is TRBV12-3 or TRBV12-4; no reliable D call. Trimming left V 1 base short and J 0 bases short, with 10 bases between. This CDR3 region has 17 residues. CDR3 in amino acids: CASSLGAVSSYNSPLHF. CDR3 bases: TGTGCCAGCAGTTTAGGTGCGGTGAGCTCCTATAATTCACCCCTCCACTTT.

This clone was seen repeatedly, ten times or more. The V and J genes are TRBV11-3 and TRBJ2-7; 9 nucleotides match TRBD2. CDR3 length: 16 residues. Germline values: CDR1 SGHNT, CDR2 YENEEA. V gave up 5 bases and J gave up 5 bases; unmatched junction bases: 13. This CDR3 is CASSPPARGGFDEQYF. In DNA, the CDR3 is TGTGCCAGCAGCCCGCCCGCGCGGGGGGGATTCGACGAGCAGTACTTC.

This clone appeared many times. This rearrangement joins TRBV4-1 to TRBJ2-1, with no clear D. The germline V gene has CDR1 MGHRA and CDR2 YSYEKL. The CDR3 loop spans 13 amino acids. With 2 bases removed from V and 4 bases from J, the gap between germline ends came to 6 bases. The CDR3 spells CASSQSTYNEQFF. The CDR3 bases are TGCGCCAGCAGCCAATCCACTTACAATGAGCAGTTCTTC.

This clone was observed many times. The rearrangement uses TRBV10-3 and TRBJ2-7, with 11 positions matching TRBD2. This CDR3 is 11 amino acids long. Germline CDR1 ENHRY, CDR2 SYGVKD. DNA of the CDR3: TGTGCGGGACTAGCGGCCTACGAGCAGTACTTC. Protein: CAGLAAYEQYF.

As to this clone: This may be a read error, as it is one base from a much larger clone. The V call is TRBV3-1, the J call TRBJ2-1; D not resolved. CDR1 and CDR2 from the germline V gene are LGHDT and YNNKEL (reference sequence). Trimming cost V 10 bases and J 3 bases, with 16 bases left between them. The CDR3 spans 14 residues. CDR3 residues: CANRERISYNEQFF. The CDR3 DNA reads TGTGCCAACAGAGAGAGGATTAGCTACAATGAGCAGTTCTTC.

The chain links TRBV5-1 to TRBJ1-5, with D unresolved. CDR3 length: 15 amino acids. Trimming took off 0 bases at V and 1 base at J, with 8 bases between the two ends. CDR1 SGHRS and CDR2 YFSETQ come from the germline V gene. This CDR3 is CASSLGTGSNQPQHF. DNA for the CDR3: TGCGCCAGCAGCTTGGGTACTGGGAGCAATCAGCCCCAGCATTTT.

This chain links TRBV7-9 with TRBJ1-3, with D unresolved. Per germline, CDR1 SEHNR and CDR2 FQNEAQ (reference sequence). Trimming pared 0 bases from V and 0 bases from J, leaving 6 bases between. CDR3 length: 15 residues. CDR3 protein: CASSLATVSGNTIYF. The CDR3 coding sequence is TGTGCCAGCAGCTTAGCTACAGTCTCTGGAAACACCATATATTTT.

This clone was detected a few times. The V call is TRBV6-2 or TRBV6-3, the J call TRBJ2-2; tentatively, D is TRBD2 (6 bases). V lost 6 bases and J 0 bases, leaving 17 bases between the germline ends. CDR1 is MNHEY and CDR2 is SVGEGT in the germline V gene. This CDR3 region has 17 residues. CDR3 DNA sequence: TGTGCCAGCAGCCGAATTAGCGGCGACGCGAACACCGGGGAGCTGTTTTTT. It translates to CASSRISGDANTGELFF.

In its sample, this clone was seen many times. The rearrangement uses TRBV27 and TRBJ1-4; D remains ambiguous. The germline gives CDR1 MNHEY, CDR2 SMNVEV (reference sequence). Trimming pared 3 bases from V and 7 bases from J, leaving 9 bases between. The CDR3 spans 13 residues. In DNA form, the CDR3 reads TGTGCCAGCAGTTTTATTTTGGGTGAAAAACTGTTTTTT. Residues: CASSFILGEKLFF.

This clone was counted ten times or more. The CDR3 sequence: CASSEEMTHSPLHF. The CDR3, as DNA: TGTGCCAGCAGTGAAGAAATGACCCATTCACCCCTCCACTTT. This chain connects TRBV2 to TRBJ1-6; D unclear. The V end lost 1 base, the J end lost 8 bases, and 9 bases lay between the germline ends. CDR1 is SNHLY, CDR2 FYNNEI, per germline. This CDR3 has 14 residues.

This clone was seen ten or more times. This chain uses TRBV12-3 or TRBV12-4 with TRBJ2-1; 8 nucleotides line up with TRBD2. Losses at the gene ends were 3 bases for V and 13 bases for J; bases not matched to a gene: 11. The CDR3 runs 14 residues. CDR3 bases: TGTGCCAGCAGTTTGGTACGGGAGGGCCAGGTTCAGTTCTTC. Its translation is CASSLVREGQVQFF.

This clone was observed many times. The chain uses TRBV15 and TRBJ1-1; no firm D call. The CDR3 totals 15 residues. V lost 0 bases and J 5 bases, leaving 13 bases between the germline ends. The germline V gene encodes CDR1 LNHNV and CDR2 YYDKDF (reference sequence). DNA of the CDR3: TGTGCCACCAGCAGAGATGGTGAGACGGGGACTGAAGCTTTCTTT. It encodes CATSRDGETGTEAFF.

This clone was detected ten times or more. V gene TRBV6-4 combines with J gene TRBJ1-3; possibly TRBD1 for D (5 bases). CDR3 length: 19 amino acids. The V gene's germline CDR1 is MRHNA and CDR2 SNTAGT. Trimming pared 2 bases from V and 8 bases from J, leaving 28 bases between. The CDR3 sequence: CASSDPYGPNRMSEDTIYF. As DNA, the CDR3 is TGTGCCAGCAGTGACCCCTACGGGCCTAACAGGATGAGTGAGGACACCATATATTTT.

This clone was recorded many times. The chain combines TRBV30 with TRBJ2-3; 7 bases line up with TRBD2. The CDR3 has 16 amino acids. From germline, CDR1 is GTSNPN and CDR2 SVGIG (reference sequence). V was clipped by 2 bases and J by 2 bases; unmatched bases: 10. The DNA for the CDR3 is TGTGCCTGGAGTAACCCCCTAGCGGCCCTCACAGATACGCAGTATTTT. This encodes CAWSNPLAALTDTQYF.

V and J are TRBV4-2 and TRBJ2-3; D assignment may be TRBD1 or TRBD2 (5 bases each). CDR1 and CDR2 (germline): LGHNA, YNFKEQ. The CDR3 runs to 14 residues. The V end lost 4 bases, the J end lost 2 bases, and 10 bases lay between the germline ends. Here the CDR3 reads CASSPPGPTDTQYF. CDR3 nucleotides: TGTGCCAGCAGCCCCCCGGGACCCACAGATACGCAGTATTTT.

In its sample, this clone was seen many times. The CDR3: CASSLGHTGGVETQYF. The CDR3 DNA is TGCGCCAGCAGCTTGGGCCACACAGGGGGCGTGGAGACCCAGTACTTC. The chain couples TRBV5-1 to TRBJ2-5, with 9 bases that match TRBD1. Germline loops: CDR1 SGHRS, CDR2 YFSETQ. This CDR3 is 16 amino acids long. J lost 5 bases, V lost 0 bases, and 8 bases had no gene match.

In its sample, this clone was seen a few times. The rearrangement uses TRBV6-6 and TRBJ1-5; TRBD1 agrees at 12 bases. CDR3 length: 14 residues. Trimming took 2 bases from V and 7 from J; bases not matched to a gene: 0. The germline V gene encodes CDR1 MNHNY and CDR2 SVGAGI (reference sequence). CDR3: CASSYGTGGQPQHF. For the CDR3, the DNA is TGTGCCAGCAGTTACGGGACAGGGGGCCAGCCCCAGCATTTT.